This TCR beta chain was captured in a study of CD8 T cells in Susac syndrome. RNA, at roughly 0.45 to 1 ug, was reverse transcribed with random hexamers. Amplification of TCR beta CDR3 was carried out by immunoSEQ multiplex PCR, which covered 54 Vbeta and 13 Jbeta segments. TCRdb independently ran MiXCR on the immunoSEQ multiplex PCR reads; one entry per CDR3 protein. The sample gives about 160,000 distinct CDR3 sequences, 90% to 97% of which show up once; less than 0.15% is in the top ten. The CDR3 has 15 residues. Germline lookup yields CDR1 SQVTM and CDR2 ANQGSEA. V was trimmed by 7 bases and J by 5 bases, leaving 21 bases between them. The study sequenced TCR beta in blood CD8+ and CD4+ T cells.

The chain uses TRBV29-1 and TRBJ2-1; D remains ambiguous. The source of this sequence is a human donor with Susac syndrome. The sequencing sample was made of CD4+ T cells from PBMCs. The CDR3 here is CSAGIGPRPDNEQFF. DNA of the CDR3: TGCAGCGCCGGTATCGGGCCCCGACCAGACAATGAGCAGTTCTTC.